This TCR beta chain stems from a study of T cell repertoires in ileal Crohn's disease. Looking at the study overall: Surgery for a complication: stricturing in approximately 60%, penetrating in about 39%.

Clones were read by immunoSEQ multiplex PCR, and TCRdb kept only the in-frame ones, dropping some. The sample consists of fewer than 20,000 clones, roughly 88% of them appearing once. Germline V lookup: CDR1 SGHDT, CDR2 YYEEEE. The CDR3 spans 14 residues. The germline V and J ends were trimmed by 4 bases and 4 bases, with 11 bases remaining between them. The TCR originated in an adult with Crohn's disease. The gene calls are TRBV5-6 and TRBJ1-4; D is unclear. Sequencing used ileal tissue. The CDR3 here is CASSRGGFNEKLFF. As DNA, the CDR3 is TGTGCCAGCAGCCGAGGAGGATTTAATGAAAAACTGTTTTTT.